This T cell receptor beta chain comes out of a study of blood T cell repertoires in COVID-19. The overall study: From the United States, Italy and Spain came samples of acute and convalescent COVID-19.

This clone was observed a single time. The method was immunoSEQ multiplex PCR; TCRdb's version includes in-frame clones alone and lacks a portion of them. The table includes a few hundred thousand clones, roughly 86% detected once. CDR1 is KGHSH, CDR2 LQKENI, per germline. The CDR3 covers 14 residues. The trim removed 4 bases at V and 3 bases at J, leaving 3 bases unmatched. The chain carries TRBV18 and TRBJ1-2; 9 nucleotides match TRBD1. Sequenced material: peripheral blood. The receptor comes from a woman in her twenties or thirties with acute or convalescent COVID-19. CDR3 nucleotides: TGTGCCAGCTCACGGACAGGGGTAGACTATGGCTACACCTTC. Translation: CASSRTGVDYGYTF. Looking up the rest from reference TRBV18 and TRBJ1-2 gives the full variable domain: NAGVMQNPRHLVRRRGQEARLRCSPMKGHSHVYWYRQLPEEGLKFMVYLQKENIIDESGMPKERFSAEFPKEGPSILRIQQVVRGDSAAYFCASSRTGVDYGYTFGSGTRLTVV.